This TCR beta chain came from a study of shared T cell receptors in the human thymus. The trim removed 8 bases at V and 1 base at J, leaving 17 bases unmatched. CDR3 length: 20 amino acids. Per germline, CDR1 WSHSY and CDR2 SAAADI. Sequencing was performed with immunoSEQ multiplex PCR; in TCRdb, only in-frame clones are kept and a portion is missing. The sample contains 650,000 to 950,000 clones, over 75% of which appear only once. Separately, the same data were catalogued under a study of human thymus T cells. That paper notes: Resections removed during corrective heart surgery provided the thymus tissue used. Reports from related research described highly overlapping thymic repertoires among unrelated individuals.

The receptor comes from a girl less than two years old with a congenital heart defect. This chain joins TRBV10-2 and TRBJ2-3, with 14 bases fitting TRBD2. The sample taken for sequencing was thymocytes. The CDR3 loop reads CASGSSGTSGGGRCTDTQYF. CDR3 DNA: TGCGCCAGCGGGTCATCCGGGACTAGCGGGGGAGGGCGTTGCACAGATACGCAGTATTTT.